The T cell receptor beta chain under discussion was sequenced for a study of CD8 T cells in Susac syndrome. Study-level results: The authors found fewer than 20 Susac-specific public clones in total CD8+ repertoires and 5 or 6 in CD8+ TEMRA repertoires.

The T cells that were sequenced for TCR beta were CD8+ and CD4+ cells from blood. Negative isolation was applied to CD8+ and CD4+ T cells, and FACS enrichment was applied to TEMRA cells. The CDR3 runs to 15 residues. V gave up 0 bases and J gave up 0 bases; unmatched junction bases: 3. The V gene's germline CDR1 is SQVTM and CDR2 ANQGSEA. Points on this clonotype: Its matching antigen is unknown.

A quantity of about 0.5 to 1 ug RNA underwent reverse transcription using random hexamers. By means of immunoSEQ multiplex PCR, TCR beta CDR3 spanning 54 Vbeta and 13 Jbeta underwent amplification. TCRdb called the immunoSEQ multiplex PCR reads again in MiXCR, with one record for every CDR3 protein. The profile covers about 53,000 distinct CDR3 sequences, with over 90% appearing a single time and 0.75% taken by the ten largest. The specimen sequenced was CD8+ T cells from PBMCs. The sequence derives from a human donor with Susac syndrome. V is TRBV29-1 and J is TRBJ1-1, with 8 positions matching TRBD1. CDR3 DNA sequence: TGCAGCGTTGAAGACAGGGGGCAAATGAACACTGAAGCTTTCTTT. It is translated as CSVEDRGQMNTEAFF.